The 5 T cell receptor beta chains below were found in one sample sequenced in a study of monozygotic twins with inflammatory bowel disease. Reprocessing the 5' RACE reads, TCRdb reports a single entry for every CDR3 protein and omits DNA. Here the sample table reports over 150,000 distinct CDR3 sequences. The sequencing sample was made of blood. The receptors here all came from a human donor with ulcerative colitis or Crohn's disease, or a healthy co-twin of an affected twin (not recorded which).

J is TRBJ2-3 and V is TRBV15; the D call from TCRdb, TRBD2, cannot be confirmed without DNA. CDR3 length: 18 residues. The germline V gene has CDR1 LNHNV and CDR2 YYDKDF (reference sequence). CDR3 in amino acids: CATSPNKEGWASTDTQYF.

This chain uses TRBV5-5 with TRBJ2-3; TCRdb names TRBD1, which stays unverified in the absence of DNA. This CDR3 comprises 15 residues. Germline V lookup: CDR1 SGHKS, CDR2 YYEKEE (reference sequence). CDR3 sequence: CASSLEVGASDTQYF.

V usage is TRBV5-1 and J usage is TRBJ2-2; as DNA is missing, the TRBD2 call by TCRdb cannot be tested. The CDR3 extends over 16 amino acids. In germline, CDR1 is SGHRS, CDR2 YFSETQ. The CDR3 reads CASSRIAGVDTGELFF. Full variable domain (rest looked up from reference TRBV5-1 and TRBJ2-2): KAGVTQTPRYLIKTRGQQVTLSCSPISGHRSVSWYQQTPGQGLQFLFEYFSETQRNKGNFPGRFSGRQFSNSRSEMNVSTLELGDSALYLCASSRIAGVDTGELFFGEGSRLTVL.

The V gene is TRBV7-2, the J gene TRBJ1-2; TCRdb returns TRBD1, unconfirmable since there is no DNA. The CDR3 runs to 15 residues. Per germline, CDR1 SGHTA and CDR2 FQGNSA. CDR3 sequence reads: CASSTYRALTHGYTF.

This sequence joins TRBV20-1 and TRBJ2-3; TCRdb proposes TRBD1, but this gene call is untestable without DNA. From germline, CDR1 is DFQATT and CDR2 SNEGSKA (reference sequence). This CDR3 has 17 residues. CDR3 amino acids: CSAMDTSPRDSTDTQYF.